This TCR beta chain was observed in a study of blood T cell repertoires in COVID-19. CDR3 length: 14 residues. The J segment lost 3 bases and the V segment lost 2 bases, leaving 1 base of the junction unmatched. Germline CDR1 MNHEY, CDR2 SVGAGI. Per the authors' pipeline: Reference gene primer amplification in the assay estimated nucleated cell counts. The method was immunoSEQ multiplex PCR; TCRdb's version includes in-frame clones alone and lacks a portion of them. V and J calls plus clone size are reproduced from that table; the DNA served to infer D and trimming. The data contain under 150,000 clones, roughly 84% of them singletons.

The chain is built from TRBV6-5 and TRBJ2-7; TRBD2 matches at 10 bases. Source material: peripheral blood. This TCR was sampled from a woman older than 75 with acute or convalescent COVID-19. Here the CDR3 DNA reads TGTGCCAGCAGTTACCTAGCGGGAGTCTACGAGCAGTACTTC. Translation gives CASSYLAGVYEQYF.